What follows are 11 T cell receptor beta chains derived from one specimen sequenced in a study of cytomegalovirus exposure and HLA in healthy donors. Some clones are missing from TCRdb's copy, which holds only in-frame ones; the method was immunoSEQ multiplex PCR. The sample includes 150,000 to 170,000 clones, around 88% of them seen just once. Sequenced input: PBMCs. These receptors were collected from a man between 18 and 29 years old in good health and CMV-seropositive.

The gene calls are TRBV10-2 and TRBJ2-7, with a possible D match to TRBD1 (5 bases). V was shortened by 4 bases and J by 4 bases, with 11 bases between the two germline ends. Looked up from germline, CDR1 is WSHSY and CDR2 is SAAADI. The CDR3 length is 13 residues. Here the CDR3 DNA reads TGCGCCAGCAGTGTTAGGGGTCGGTACGAGCAGTACTTC. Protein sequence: CASSVRGRYEQYF.

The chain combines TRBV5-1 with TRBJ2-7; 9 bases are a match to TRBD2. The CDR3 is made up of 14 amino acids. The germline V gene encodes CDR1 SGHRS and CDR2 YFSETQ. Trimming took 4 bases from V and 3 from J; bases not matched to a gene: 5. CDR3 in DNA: TGCGCCAGCAGCCCGGGACTAGCCCTCTACGAGCAGTACTTC. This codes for CASSPGLALYEQYF.

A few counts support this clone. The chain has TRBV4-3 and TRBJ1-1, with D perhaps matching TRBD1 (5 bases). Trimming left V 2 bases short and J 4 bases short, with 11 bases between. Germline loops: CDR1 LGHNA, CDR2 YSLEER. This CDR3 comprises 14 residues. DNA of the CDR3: TGCGCCAGCAGCCAACACCAGGGCGGCACTGAAGCTTTCTTT. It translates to CASSQHQGGTEAFF.

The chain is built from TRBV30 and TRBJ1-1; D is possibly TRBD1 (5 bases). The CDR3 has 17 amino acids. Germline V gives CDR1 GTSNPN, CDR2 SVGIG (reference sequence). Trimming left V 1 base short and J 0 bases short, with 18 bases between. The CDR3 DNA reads TGTGCCTGGAGTGCTCCGGGAGAGGGGCCATTGAACACTGAAGCTTTCTTT. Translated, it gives CAWSAPGEGPLNTEAFF.

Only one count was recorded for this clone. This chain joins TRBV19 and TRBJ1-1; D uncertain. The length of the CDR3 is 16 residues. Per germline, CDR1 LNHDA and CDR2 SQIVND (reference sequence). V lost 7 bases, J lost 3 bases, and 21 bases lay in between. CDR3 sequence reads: CASTPQLAGSDTEAFF. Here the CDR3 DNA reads TGTGCCAGTACCCCTCAATTAGCCGGATCGGACACTGAAGCTTTCTTT.

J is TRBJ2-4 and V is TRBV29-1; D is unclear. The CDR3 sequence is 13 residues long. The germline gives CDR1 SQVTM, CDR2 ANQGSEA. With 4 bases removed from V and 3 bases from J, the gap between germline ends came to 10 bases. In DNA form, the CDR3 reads TGCAGCGTTGCGCTGCGGCTCAAAAACATTCAGTACTTC. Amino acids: CSVALRLKNIQYF.

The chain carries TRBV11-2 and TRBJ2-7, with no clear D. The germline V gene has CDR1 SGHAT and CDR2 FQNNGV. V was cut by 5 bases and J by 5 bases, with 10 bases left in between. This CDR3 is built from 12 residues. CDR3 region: CASSPPRNEQYF. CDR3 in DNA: TGTGCCAGCAGCCCTCCTAGGAACGAGCAGTACTTC.

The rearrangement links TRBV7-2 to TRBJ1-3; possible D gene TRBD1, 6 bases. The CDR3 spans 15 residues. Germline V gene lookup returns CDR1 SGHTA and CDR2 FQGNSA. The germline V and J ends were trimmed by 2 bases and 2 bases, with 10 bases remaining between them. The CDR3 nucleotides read TGTGCCAGCAGCTTAAGTCCAGGGGCTGGAAACACCATATATTTT. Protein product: CASSLSPGAGNTIYF. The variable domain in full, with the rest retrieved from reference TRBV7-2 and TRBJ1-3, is GAGVSQSPSNKVTEKGKDVELRCDPISGHTALYWYRQSLGQGLEFLIYFQGNSAPDKSGLPSDRFSAERTGGSVSTLTIQRTQQEDSAVYLCASSLSPGAGNTIYFGEGSWLTVV.

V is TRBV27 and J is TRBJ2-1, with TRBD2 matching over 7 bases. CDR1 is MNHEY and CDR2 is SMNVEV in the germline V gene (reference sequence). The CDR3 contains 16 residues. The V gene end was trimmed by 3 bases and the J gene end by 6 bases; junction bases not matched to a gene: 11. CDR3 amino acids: CASSFKRASGSNEQFF. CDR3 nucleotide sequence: TGTGCCAGCAGTTTCAAGAGGGCTAGCGGTTCCAATGAGCAGTTCTTC.

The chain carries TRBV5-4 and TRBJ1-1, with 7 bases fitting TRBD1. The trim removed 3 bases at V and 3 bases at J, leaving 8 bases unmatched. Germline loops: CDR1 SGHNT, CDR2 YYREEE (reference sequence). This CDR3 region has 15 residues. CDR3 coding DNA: TGTGCCAGCAGCTCGGGACAGAAATTGGACACTGAAGCTTTCTTT. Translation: CASSSGQKLDTEAFF.

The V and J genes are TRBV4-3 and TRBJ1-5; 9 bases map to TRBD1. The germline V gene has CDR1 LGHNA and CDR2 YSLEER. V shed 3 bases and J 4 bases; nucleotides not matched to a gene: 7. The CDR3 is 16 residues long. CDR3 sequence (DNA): TGCGCCAGCAGCCACCTCCGACAGGGGGAAAATCAGCCCCAGCATTTT. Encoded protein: CASSHLRQGENQPQHF.